Following are 30 T cell receptor beta chains from one sample sequenced in a study of T cell repertoires in cytomegalovirus infection. Using its own MiXCR run on the reads, TCRdb lists one record per CDR3 protein. The sample comprises around 530,000 distinct CDR3 sequences, 15% to 20% of which are singletons, and about 24% rests with the top ten. Sequenced input: CD8+ T cells from PBMCs. All receptors derive from a human donor in good health (CMV status not recorded). Some clones in this sample may be carry-over from other donors' samples.

This clonotype was picked up many times. The chain recombines TRBV4-1 with TRBJ1-1; the D is unclear. The CDR3 spans 15 residues. CDR1 and CDR2 (germline): MGHRA, YSYEKL. Trimming took off 1 base at V and 1 base at J, with 10 bases between the two ends. CDR3 sequence reads: CASSQVWGSNTEAFF. CDR3 coding DNA: TGCGCCAGCAGCCAAGTGTGGGGATCGAACACTGAAGCTTTCTTT.

This clonotype showed up just a few times. The chain combines TRBV20-1 with TRBJ1-5; D remains ambiguous. This CDR3 is built from 15 residues. V dropped 3 bases and J dropped 1 base, with 13 bases sitting between them. Germline V gene data show CDR1 as DFQATT and CDR2 as SNEGSKA (reference sequence). CDR3 residues: CSARREGWSNQPQHF. CDR3 DNA sequence: TGCAGTGCTAGGAGAGAAGGGTGGAGCAATCAGCCCCAGCATTTT.

The chain recombines TRBV9 with TRBJ2-1; D is uncertain. The V gene's germline CDR1 is SGDLS and CDR2 YYNGEE. The CDR3 totals 15 residues. V was pared by 2 bases and J by 4 bases, with 13 bases between. The CDR3 nucleotides are TGTGCCAGCAGCGTTTCTCCGCAGATTTACAATGAGCAGTTCTTC. It translates to CASSVSPQIYNEQFF.

The sample holds a few counts of this clonotype. This sequence joins TRBV3-1 and TRBJ2-7; 10 bases match TRBD2. The CDR3 extends over 18 amino acids. CDR1 and CDR2 from the germline V gene are LGHDT and YNNKEL (reference sequence). V lost 0 bases, J lost 1 base, and 9 bases stayed unmatched. The CDR3 here is CASSQEASGRLHSYEQYF. The CDR3 bases are TGTGCCAGCAGCCAAGAGGCTAGCGGGAGACTACATTCCTACGAGCAGTACTTC.

This clonotype showed up just a few times. This CDR3 is CATPDRGNSPLHF. CDR3 bases: TGTGCCACCCCGGACAGGGGAAATTCACCCCTCCACTTT. V is TRBV2 and J is TRBJ1-6; 9 nucleotides match TRBD1. Germline V lookup: CDR1 SNHLY, CDR2 FYNNEI. With V trimmed by 10 bases and J by 7 bases, 5 bases remained unmatched. This CDR3 contains 13 residues.

On this clonotype itself: The missing conserved phenylalanine or tryptophan at the end of this CDR3 makes a read error likely. CDR3 nucleotides: TGCAGCGTTCCCCCAGCGGGGAGCAACAATGAGCAGTTCTTA. Amino acids: CSVPPAGSNNEQFL. The V call is TRBV29-1, the J call TRBJ2-1, with 7 bases lining up with TRBD2. This CDR3 contains 14 residues. Germline V gene sequence: CDR1 SQVTM, CDR2 ANQGSEA. Trimming took 5 bases from V and 5 from J; bases not matched to a gene: 9.

V usage is TRBV6-1 and J usage is TRBJ1-5; D not certain. V was shortened by 6 bases and J by 2 bases, with 14 bases between the two germline ends. There are 15 residues in the CDR3. The germline CDR1 and CDR2 sequences are MNHNS and SASEGT. This chain's CDR3 is CASRDQGGGNQPQHF. DNA for the CDR3: TGTGCCAGCAGAGATCAAGGCGGAGGCAATCAGCCCCAGCATTTT.

The table lists this clonotype with many counts. The chain is built from TRBV27 and TRBJ2-1; 9 bases match TRBD2. Per germline, CDR1 MNHEY and CDR2 SMNVEV (reference sequence). The CDR3 loop spans 16 amino acids. The V gene end was trimmed by 2 bases and the J gene end by 8 bases; junction bases not matched to a gene: 10. Here the CDR3 reads CASSLGPRREGDEQFF. In DNA, the CDR3 is TGTGCCAGCAGTTTAGGCCCTCGGCGGGAGGGGGATGAGCAGTTCTTC.

This clonotype was counted a few times. The J gene is TRBJ2-2, the V gene TRBV6-5; 12 positions match TRBD1. The germline V gene encodes CDR1 MNHEY and CDR2 SVGAGI. The ends lost 6 bases at V and 3 bases at J; junction bases unmatched: 11. The CDR3 length is 18 residues. Here the CDR3 DNA reads TGTGCCAGCAGCTATCTGGGGACAGGGGGCCCCGACACCGGGGAGCTGTTTTTT. It codes for CASSYLGTGGPDTGELFF.

This clonotype has a handful of counts. This chain uses TRBV19 with TRBJ2-7; possible D gene TRBD1, 6 bases. This CDR3 has 14 residues. Germline CDR1 reads LNHDA; CDR2 reads SQIVND (reference sequence). The germline V and J ends were trimmed by 3 bases and 2 bases, with 11 bases remaining between them. The CDR3 bases are TGTGCCAGTAGTATTCGGACAGCCCCCTACGAGCAGTACTTC. The encoded protein is CASSIRTAPYEQYF.

This clonotype was picked up many times. The gene calls are TRBV7-3 and TRBJ2-1, with 11 bases matching TRBD2. This CDR3 has 18 amino acids. Trimming removed 0 bases from V and 6 bases from J; junction bases left unmatched: 10. Germline V CDR1 and CDR2: SGHTA, FQGTGA. CDR3 loop: CASSLTATSGVGINEQFF. The CDR3 nucleotides are TGTGCCAGCAGCTTAACAGCGACTAGCGGGGTTGGTATCAATGAGCAGTTCTTC.

The DNA for the CDR3 is TGTGCCAGCACCCCGTTCGACTCCTACAATGAGCAGTTCTTC. Its translation is CASTPFDSYNEQFF. The V and J genes are TRBV9 and TRBJ2-1, with D uncertain. CDR1 and CDR2 from the germline V gene are SGDLS and YYNGEE. Trimming took off 6 bases at V and 0 bases at J, with 10 bases between the two ends. CDR3 size: 14 residues.

V and J are TRBV4-1 and TRBJ2-1, with 11 positions matching TRBD1. V was pared by 4 bases and J by 7 bases, with 3 bases of the junction left unmatched. The V gene's germline CDR1 is MGHRA and CDR2 YSYEKL. The CDR3 has 14 amino acids. In DNA form, the CDR3 reads TGCGCCAGCAGCCCGGACAGGGGGCTTAATGAGCAGTTCTTC. Amino acids: CASSPDRGLNEQFF.

The V gene is TRBV6-1, the J gene TRBJ1-4; 7 bases agree with TRBD1. The CDR3 is 12 amino acids. With 5 bases clipped from V and 14 bases from J, the junction kept 8 bases outside the gene matches. Germline V CDR1 and CDR2: MNHNS, SASEGT. CDR3 DNA: TGTGCCAGCAGTTTGACAGGGCTTCAGCTGTTTTTT. Its translation is CASSLTGLQLFF.

This clonotype was counted at least ten times. This chain connects TRBV7-9 to TRBJ2-3; D uncertain. Per the germline V gene, CDR1 is SEHNR and CDR2 is FQNEAQ (reference sequence). There are 15 residues in the CDR3. Trimming pared 3 bases from V and 11 bases from J, leaving 21 bases between. The CDR3 is CASSLTGVHPYKQYF. The CDR3 coding sequence is TGTGCCAGCAGCTTGACTGGGGTTCACCCGTATAAGCAGTATTTT.

The V gene is TRBV4-1, the J gene TRBJ2-5; the match to TRBD2 covers 8 bases. Germline V gene sequence: CDR1 MGHRA, CDR2 YSYEKL. J lost 5 bases, V lost 0 bases, and 8 bases had no gene match. The CDR3 runs to 16 residues. CDR3 sequence: CASSQDMAGGEETQYF. CDR3 bases: TGCGCCAGCAGCCAAGATATGGCGGGGGGAGAGGAGACCCAGTACTTC.

Concerning this clonotype itself: This may come from a read error, since a much larger clone is one base off. V usage is TRBV12-3 or TRBV12-4 and J usage is TRBJ1-5; 7 bases fit TRBD1. CDR3 size: 14 residues. V shed 5 bases, J shed 6 bases, and the junction held 7 bases outside the gene matches. The CDR3 nucleotides are TGTGCCAGCAGTGCGACAGGGTATGGTCAGCCCCAGCATTTT. It codes for CASSATGYGQPQHF.

This rearrangement joins TRBV27 to TRBJ2-2, with D perhaps matching TRBD2 (5 bases). This CDR3 is built from 15 residues. V was pared by 5 bases and J by 1 base, with 11 bases between. Germline CDR1 reads MNHEY; CDR2 reads SMNVEV (reference sequence). The CDR3 loop is CASSTWERNTGELFF. The CDR3 DNA follows: TGTGCCAGCAGTACCTGGGAGAGGAACACCGGGGAGCTGTTTTTT.

This clonotype has a handful of counts. The chain has TRBV25-1 and TRBJ1-1; TRBD1 matches 8 bases. J was trimmed by 7 bases and V by 6 bases; bases with no gene match: 13. CDR1 MGHDK and CDR2 SYGVNS come from the germline V gene. The CDR3 is 15 residues long. DNA of the CDR3: TGTGCCAGCAGCAGACCCGGGACAGGAGAGTTTGAAGCTTTCTTT. This sequence encodes CASSRPGTGEFEAFF.

This rearrangement joins TRBV5-6 to TRBJ2-5, with D unclear. The CDR3 length is 13 residues. The V end was cut by 4 bases, the J end by 2 bases, with 9 bases between. Looked up from germline, CDR1 is SGHDT and CDR2 is YYEEEE. The CDR3 spells CASSPELQETQYF. CDR3 DNA: TGTGCCAGCAGCCCGGAGCTTCAAGAGACCCAGTACTTC.

The table lists this clonotype with a few counts. The gene calls are TRBV25-1 and TRBJ2-7, with D tentatively TRBD1 (5 bases). This CDR3 has 14 residues. V was shortened by 4 bases and J by 5 bases, with 15 bases between the two germline ends. Per germline, CDR1 MGHDK and CDR2 SYGVNS. The CDR3 DNA reads as TGTGCCAGCAGTGGGGCAGGGTCCCACCACGAGCAGTACTTC. Amino acid sequence: CASSGAGSHHEQYF.

In its sample, this clonotype was seen a few times. The chain has TRBV9 and TRBJ2-1; TRBD2 matches at 8 bases. Germline assignment: CDR1 SGDLS and CDR2 YYNGEE. This CDR3 has 14 residues. V lost 5 bases and J lost 2; bases outside the gene matches: 3. This CDR3 reads CASSETSAYNEQFF. CDR3 coding DNA: TGTGCCAGCAGTGAGACTAGCGCCTACAATGAGCAGTTCTTC.

In this sample, this clonotype turned up many times. V and J are TRBV19 and TRBJ2-1; 11 bases are shared with TRBD2. Germline values: CDR1 LNHDA, CDR2 SQIVND (reference sequence). Losses at the gene ends were 7 bases for V and 0 bases for J; bases not matched to a gene: 17. The CDR3 runs 20 residues. The CDR3 loop reads CASTDSSGRQGGSSYNEQFF. DNA of the CDR3: TGTGCCAGTACCGACTCTAGCGGGAGGCAAGGGGGTAGCTCCTACAATGAGCAGTTCTTC.

This clonotype showed up many times. V usage is TRBV7-2 and J usage is TRBJ1-5; D might be TRBD1 (5 bases). The V end lost 5 bases, the J end lost 6 bases, and 11 bases lay between the germline ends. Germline V gives CDR1 SGHTA, CDR2 FQGNSA. The CDR3 consists of 13 residues. The CDR3 spells CASSPGGGQPQHF. Written as DNA, the CDR3 is TGTGCCAGCAGCCCTGGTGGGGGTCAGCCCCAGCATTTT. Variable domain in full (rest from reference TRBV7-2 and TRBJ1-5): GAGVSQSPSNKVTEKGKDVELRCDPISGHTALYWYRQSLGQGLEFLIYFQGNSAPDKSGLPSDRFSAERTGGSVSTLTIQRTQQEDSAVYLCASSPGGGQPQHFGDGTRLSIL.

The chain is built from TRBV5-1 and TRBJ2-7; 7 bases line up with TRBD1. Germline V gene data show CDR1 as SGHRS and CDR2 as YFSETQ. V lost 4 bases and J lost 3; bases outside the gene matches: 7. There are 14 residues in the CDR3. CDR3 sequence (DNA): TGCGCCAGCAGCACAGGGGCGGTTTTCTACGAGCAGTACTTC. Translating it yields CASSTGAVFYEQYF.

This clonotype was observed at least ten times. V and J are TRBV6-1 and TRBJ2-3, with D possibly matching TRBD1 (5 bases). Per germline, CDR1 MNHNS and CDR2 SASEGT. The CDR3 spans 16 residues. V lost 1 base to trimming and J lost 7 bases, with 18 bases between them. CDR3 sequence reads: CASSEGLALRVNTQYF. The CDR3 nucleotides are TGTGCCAGCAGTGAAGGTTTGGCACTCAGGGTGAATACGCAGTATTTT.

In its sample, this clonotype was seen a few times. The chain employs TRBV20-1 and TRBJ2-7; 10 bases fit TRBD1. CDR3 size: 14 residues. Looked up from germline, CDR1 is DFQATT and CDR2 is SNEGSKA (reference sequence). Trimming cost V 6 bases and J 5 bases; bases outside gene matches: 10. The CDR3 DNA follows: TGCAGTGCGAGGTTTCGGGACAGGGGCCACGAGCAGTACTTC. Protein: CSARFRDRGHEQYF.

The chain is built from TRBV7-8 and TRBJ1-3; D call uncertain. The V end lost 9 bases, the J end lost 3 bases, and 18 bases lay between the germline ends. The germline V gene has CDR1 SGHVS and CDR2 FQNEAQ. The CDR3 consists of 15 residues. The CDR3 reads CARTIECMYGNTIYF. Written as DNA, the CDR3 is TGTGCCAGAACCATCGAGTGCATGTATGGAAACACCATATATTTT.

The sample holds one count of this clonotype. A much larger clone is a single base away; this may be a read error. The chain uses TRBV7-4 and TRBJ2-7; weak D call: TRBD1 (6 bases). There are 13 residues in the CDR3. The germline V gene has CDR1 SGHVT and CDR2 SQSDAQ. Trimming removed 5 bases from V and 7 bases from J, with 15 bases in between. DNA of the CDR3: TGTGCCAGCAGCCCCCAGGGGTCTGAAGAGCAGTACTTC. Protein sequence: CASSPQGSEEQYF. The full variable domain, completed using reference TRBV7-4 and TRBJ2-7, is GAGVSQSPRYKVAKRGRDVALRCDSISGHVTLYWYRQTLGQGSEVLTYSQSDAQRDKSGRPSGRFSAERPERSVSTLKIQRTEQGDSAVYLCASSPQGSEEQYFGPGTRLTVT.

About this clonotype itself: The conserved phenylalanine or tryptophan normally closing the CDR3 is absent here, so this likely arose from a read error. The chain couples TRBV12-3 or TRBV12-4 to TRBJ2-1; either TRBD1 or TRBD2 may supply D (5 bases each). V lost 6 bases and J 12 bases, leaving 39 bases between the germline ends. The CDR3 covers 20 residues. The CDR3 reads CASSSLSLLGGERSYNLQFY. DNA of the CDR3: TGTGCCAGCAGCTCCCTAAGCCTCCTTGGGGGAGAAAGGTCCTACAATTTGCAGTTCTAC.